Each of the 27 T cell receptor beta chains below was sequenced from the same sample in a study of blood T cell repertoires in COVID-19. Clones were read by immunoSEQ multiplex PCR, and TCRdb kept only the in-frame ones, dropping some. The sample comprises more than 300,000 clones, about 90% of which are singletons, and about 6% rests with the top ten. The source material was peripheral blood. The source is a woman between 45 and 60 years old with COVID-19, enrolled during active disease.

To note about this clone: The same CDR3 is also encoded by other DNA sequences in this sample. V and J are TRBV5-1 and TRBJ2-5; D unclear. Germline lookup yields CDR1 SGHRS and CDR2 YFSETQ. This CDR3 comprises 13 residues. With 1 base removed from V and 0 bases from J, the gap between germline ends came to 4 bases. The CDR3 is CASSLQYQETQYF. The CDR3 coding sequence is TGCGCCAGCAGCTTGCAGTACCAAGAGACCCAGTACTTC. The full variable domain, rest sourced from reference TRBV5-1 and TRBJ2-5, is KAGVTQTPRYLIKTRGQQVTLSCSPISGHRSVSWYQQTPGQGLQFLFEYFSETQRNKGNFPGRFSGRQFSNSRSEMNVSTLELGDSALYLCASSLQYQETQYFGPGTRLLVL.

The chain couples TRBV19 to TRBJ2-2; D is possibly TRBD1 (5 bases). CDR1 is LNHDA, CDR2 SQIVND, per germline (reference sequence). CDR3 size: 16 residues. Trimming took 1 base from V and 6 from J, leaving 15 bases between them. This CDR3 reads CASSIVRVTTPGELFF. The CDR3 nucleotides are TGTGCCAGTAGTATAGTCAGGGTAACGACCCCCGGGGAGCTGTTTTTT.

CDR3 sequence (DNA): TGTGCCAGCAGCGCCGGACTAGCGGGAGGCACAGATACGCAGTATTTT. This sequence encodes CASSAGLAGGTDTQYF. The rearrangement uses TRBV9 and TRBJ2-3; 13 bases agree with TRBD2. CDR3 length equals 16 residues. The V gene end was trimmed by 3 bases and the J gene end by 1 base; junction bases not matched to a gene: 2. Germline CDR1 reads SGDLS; CDR2 reads YYNGEE.

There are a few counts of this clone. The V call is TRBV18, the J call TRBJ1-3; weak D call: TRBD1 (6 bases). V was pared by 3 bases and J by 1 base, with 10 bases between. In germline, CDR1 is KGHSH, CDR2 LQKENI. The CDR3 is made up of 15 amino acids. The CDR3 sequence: CASSPTGDSGNTIYF. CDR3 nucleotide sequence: TGTGCCAGCTCACCGACAGGAGATTCTGGAAACACCATATATTTT.

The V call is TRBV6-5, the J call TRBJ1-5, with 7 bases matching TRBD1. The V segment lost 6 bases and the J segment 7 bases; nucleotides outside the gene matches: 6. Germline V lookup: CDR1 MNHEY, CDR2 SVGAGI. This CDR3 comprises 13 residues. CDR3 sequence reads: CASSQGGTQPQHF. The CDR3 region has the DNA TGTGCCAGCAGCCAAGGGGGCACCCAGCCCCAGCATTTT.

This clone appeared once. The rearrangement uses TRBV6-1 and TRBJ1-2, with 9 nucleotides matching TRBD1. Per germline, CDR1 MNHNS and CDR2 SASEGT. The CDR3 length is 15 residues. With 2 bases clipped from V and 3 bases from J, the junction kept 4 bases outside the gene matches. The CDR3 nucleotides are TGTGCCAGCAGTGAAACAGGGGGCGCGGACTATGGCTACACCTTC. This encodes CASSETGGADYGYTF.

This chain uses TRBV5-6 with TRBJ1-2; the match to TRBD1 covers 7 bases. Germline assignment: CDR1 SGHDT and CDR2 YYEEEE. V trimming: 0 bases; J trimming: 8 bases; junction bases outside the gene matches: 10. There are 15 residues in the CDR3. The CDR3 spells CASSLGNRGSGGYTF. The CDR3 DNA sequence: TGTGCCAGCAGCTTGGGTAACAGGGGATCTGGAGGCTACACCTTC.

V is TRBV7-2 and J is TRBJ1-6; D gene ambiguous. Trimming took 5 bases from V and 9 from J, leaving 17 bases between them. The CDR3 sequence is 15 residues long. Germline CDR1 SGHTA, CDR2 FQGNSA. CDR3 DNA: TGTGCCAGCAGCCCGGCCCGGGTCGGACTTTCACCCCTCCACTTT. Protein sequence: CASSPARVGLSPLHF.

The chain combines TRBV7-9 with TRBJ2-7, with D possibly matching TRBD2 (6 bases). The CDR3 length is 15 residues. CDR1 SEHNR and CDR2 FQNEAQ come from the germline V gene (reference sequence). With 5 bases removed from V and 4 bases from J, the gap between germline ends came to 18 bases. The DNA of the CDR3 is TGTGCCAGCAGCCCGGAGGGGTTAGCGCAGTACGAGCAGTACTTC. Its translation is CASSPEGLAQYEQYF.

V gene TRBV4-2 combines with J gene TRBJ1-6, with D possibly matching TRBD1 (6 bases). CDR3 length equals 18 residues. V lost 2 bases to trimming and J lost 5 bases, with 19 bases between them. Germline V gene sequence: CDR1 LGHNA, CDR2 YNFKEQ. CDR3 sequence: CASSQKSLRGADNSPLHF. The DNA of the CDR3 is TGTGCCAGCAGCCAAAAAAGCCTCAGGGGAGCGGATAATTCACCCCTCCACTTT.

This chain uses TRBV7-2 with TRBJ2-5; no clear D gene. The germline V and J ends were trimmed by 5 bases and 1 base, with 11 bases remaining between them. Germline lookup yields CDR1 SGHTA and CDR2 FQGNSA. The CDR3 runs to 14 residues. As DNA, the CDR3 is TGTGCCAGCAGCCCAGCTGGAGTCCAAGAGACCCAGTACTTC. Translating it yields CASSPAGVQETQYF.

CDR3 sequence reads: CASRTGARQYSNQPQHF. CDR3 coding DNA: TGTGCCAGCAGGACAGGGGCACGCCAATATAGCAATCAGCCCCAGCATTTT. The chain uses TRBV6-4 and TRBJ1-5; 8 bases are shared with TRBD1. Germline V lookup: CDR1 MRHNA, CDR2 SNTAGT. CDR3 length equals 17 residues. V was pared by 6 bases and J by 0 bases, with 10 bases of the junction left unmatched.

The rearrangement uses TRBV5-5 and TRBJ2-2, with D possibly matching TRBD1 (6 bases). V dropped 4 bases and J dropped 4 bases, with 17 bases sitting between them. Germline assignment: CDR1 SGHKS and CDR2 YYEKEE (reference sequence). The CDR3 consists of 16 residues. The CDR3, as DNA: TGTGCCAGCAGCCTTTCACAGGGTTTAGGCACCGGGGAGCTGTTTTTT. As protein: CASSLSQGLGTGELFF.

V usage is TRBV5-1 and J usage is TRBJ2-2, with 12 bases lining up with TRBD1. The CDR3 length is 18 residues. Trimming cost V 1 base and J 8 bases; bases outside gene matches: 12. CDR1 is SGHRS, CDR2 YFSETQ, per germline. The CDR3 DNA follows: TGCGCCAGCAGCTTGAGAGCTCCCGGGACAGGGGGCTTGGGGGAGCTGTTTTTT. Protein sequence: CASSLRAPGTGGLGELFF.

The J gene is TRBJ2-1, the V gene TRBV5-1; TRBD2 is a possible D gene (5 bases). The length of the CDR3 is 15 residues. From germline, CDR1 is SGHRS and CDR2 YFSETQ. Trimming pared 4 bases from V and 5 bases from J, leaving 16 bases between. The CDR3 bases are TGCGCCAGCAGCCCCCCCGGAGCGGACGACAATGAGCAGTTCTTC. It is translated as CASSPPGADDNEQFF.

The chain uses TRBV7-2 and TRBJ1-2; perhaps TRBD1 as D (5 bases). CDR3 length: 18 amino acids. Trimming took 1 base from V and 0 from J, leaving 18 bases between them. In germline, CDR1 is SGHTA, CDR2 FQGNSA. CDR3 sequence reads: CASSLVGGTVPANYGYTF. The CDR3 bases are TGTGCCAGCAGCTTAGTGGGAGGGACCGTCCCTGCTAACTATGGCTACACCTTC. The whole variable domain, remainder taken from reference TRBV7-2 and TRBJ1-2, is GAGVSQSPSNKVTEKGKDVELRCDPISGHTALYWYRQSLGQGLEFLIYFQGNSAPDKSGLPSDRFSAERTGGSVSTLTIQRTQQEDSAVYLCASSLVGGTVPANYGYTFGSGTRLTVV.

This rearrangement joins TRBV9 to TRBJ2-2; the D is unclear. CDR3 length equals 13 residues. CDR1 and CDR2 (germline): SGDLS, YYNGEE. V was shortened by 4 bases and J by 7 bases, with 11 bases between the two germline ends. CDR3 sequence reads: CASSLHQVGELFF. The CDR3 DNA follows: TGTGCCAGCAGCCTCCACCAGGTCGGGGAGCTGTTTTTT. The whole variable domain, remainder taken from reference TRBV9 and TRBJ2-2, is DSGVTQTPKHLITATGQRVTLRCSPRSGDLSVYWYQQSLDQGLQFLIQYYNGEERAKGNILERFSAQQFPDLHSELNLSSLELGDSALYFCASSLHQVGELFFGEGSRLTVL.

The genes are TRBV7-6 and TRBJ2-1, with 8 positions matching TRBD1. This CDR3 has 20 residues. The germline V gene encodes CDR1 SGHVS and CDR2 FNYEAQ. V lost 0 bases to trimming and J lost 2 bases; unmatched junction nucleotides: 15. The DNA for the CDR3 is TGTGCCAGCAGCTTAGCCGAGGACAGGGCAACAGGGTGGCCCTACAATGAGCAGTTCTTC. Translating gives CASSLAEDRATGWPYNEQFF.

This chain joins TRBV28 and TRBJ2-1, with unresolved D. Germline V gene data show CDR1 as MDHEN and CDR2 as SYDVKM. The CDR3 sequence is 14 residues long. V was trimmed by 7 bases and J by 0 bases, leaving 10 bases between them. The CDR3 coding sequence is TGTGCCAGCACCGCGGAACCCTCCTACAATGAGCAGTTCTTC. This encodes CASTAEPSYNEQFF.

CDR3 sequence (DNA): TGTGCCAGTAGTATTAGAACGCAGGGTTCCAGGATGGATACGCAGTATTTT. It encodes CASSIRTQGSRMDTQYF. This chain uses TRBV19 with TRBJ2-3; D possibly corresponds to TRBD1 (5 bases). The CDR3 spans 17 residues. Germline CDR1 LNHDA, CDR2 SQIVND (reference sequence). V gave up 3 bases and J gave up 6 bases, with 22 bases separating them.

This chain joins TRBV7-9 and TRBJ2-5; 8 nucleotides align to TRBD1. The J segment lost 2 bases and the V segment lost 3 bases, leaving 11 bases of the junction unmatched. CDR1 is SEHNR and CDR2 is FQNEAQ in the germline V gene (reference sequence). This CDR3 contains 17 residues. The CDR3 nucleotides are TGTGCCAGCAGCTTCTCTCCAGGGGGCGCGAGTCAAGAGACCCAGTACTTC. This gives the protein CASSFSPGGASQETQYF.

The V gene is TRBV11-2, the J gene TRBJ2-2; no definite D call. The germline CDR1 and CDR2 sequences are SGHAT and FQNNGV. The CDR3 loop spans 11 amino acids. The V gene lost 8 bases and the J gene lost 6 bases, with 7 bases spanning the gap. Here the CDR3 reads CASSLAGELFF. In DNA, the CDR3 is TGTGCCAGCTCCCTCGCCGGGGAGCTGTTTTTT.

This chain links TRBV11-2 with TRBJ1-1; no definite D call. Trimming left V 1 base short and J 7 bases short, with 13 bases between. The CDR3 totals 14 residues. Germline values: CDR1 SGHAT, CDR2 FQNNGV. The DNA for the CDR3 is TGTGCCAGCAGCTTAGGACTGATACGCGGTGAAGCTTTCTTT. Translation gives CASSLGLIRGEAFF.

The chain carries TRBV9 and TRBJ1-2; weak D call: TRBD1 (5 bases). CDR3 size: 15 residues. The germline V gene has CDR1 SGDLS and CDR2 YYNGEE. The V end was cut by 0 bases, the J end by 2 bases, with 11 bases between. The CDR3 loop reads CASSVEGRGNYGYTF. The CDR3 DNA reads TGTGCCAGCAGCGTAGAAGGAAGGGGAAACTATGGCTACACCTTC.

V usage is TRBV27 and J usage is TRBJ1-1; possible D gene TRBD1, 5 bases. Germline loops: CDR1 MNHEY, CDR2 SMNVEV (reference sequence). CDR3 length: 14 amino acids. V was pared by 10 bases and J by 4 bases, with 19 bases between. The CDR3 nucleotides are TGTGCCACCATGGCCCAGTGGGGGGGCACTGAAGCTTTCTTT. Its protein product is CATMAQWGGTEAFF.

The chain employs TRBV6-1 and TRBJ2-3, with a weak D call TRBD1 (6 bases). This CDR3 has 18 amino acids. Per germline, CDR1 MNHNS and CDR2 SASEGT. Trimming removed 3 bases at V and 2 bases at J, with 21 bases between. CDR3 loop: CASSEASNRATVTDTQYF. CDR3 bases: TGTGCCAGCAGTGAGGCCTCCAACAGGGCGACGGTCACAGATACGCAGTATTTT.

CDR3 region: CASSPGAGRETQYF. CDR3 sequence (DNA): TGTGCCAGCAGCCCCGGAGCAGGGAGGGAGACCCAGTACTTC. The chain is built from TRBV2 and TRBJ2-5; D may be TRBD2 (6 bases). From germline, CDR1 is SNHLY and CDR2 FYNNEI. V lost 6 bases and J lost 5, with 16 bases in between. CDR3 size: 14 residues.